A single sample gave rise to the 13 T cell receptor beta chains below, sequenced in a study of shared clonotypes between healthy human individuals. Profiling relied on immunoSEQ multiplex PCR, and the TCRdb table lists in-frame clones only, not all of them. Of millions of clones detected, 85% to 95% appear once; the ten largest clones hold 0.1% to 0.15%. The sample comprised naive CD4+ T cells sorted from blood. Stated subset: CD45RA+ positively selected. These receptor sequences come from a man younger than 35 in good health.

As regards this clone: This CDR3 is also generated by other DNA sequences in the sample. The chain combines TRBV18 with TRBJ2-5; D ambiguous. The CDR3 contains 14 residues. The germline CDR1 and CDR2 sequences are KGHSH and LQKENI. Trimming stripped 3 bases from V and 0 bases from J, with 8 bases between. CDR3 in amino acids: CASSPRRNQETQYF. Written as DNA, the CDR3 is TGTGCCAGCTCACCGCGACGTAACCAAGAGACCCAGTACTTC.

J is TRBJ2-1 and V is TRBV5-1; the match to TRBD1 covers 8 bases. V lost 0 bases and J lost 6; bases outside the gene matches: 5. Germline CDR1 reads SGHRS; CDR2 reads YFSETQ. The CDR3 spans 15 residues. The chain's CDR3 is CASSLVRGLSNEQFF. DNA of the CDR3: TGCGCCAGCAGCTTGGTCAGGGGGCTTAGCAATGAGCAGTTCTTC.

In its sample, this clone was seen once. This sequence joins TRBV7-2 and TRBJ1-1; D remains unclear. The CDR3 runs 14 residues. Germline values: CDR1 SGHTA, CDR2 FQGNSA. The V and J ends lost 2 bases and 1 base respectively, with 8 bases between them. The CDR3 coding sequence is TGTGCCAGCAGCTTATTGATAACGAACACTGAAGCTTTCTTT. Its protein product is CASSLLITNTEAFF. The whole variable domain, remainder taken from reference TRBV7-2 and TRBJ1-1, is GAGVSQSPSNKVTEKGKDVELRCDPISGHTALYWYRQSLGQGLEFLIYFQGNSAPDKSGLPSDRFSAERTGGSVSTLTIQRTQQEDSAVYLCASSLLITNTEAFFGQGTRLTVV.

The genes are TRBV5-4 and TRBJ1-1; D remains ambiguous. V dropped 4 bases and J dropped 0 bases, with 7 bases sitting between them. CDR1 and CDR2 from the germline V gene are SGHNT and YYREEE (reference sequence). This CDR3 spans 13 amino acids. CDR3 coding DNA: TGTGCCAGCAGCCTGACCATGAACACTGAAGCTTTCTTT. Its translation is CASSLTMNTEAFF.

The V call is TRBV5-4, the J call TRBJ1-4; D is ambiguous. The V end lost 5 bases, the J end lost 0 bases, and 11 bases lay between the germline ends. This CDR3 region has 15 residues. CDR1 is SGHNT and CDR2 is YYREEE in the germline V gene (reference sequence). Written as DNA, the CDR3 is TGTGCCAGCAGTTTCTCACGCTCAACTAATGAAAAACTGTTTTTT. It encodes CASSFSRSTNEKLFF.

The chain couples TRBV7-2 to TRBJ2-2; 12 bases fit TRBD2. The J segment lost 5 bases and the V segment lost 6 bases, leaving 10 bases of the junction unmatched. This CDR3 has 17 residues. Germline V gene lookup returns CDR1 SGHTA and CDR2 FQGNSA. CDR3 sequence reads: CASSRIRTSGNTGELFF. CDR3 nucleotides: TGTGCCAGCAGTCGTATCCGGACTAGCGGGAATACCGGGGAGCTGTTTTTT.

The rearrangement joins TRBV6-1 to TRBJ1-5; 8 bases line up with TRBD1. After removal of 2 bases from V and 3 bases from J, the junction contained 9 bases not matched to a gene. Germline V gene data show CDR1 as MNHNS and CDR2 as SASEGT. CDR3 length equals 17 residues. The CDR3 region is CASSERGDRWDNQPQHF. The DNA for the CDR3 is TGTGCCAGCAGTGAAAGAGGGGACAGGTGGGACAATCAGCCCCAGCATTTT.

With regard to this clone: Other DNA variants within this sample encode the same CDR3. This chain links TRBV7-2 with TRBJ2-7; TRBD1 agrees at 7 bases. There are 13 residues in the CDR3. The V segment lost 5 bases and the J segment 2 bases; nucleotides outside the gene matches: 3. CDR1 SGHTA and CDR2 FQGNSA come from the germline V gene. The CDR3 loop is CASSRGGPYEQYF. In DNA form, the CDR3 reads TGTGCCAGCAGCCGAGGGGGCCCCTACGAGCAGTACTTC.

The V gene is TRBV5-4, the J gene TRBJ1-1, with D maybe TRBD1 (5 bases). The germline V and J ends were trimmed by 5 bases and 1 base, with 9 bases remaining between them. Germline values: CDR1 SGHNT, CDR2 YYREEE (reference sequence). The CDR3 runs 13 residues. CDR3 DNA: TGTGCCAGCAGTTCCCAGGGGAACACTGAAGCTTTCTTT. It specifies CASSSQGNTEAFF.

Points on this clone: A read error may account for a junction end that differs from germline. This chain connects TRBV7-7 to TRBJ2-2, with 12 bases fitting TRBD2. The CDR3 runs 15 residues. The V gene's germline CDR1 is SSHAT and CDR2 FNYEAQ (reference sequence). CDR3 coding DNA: TGTGCTAGCAGCCCGACTAGCGGGAGTCCCGGGGAGCTGTTTTTT. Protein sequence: CASSPTSGSPGELFF.

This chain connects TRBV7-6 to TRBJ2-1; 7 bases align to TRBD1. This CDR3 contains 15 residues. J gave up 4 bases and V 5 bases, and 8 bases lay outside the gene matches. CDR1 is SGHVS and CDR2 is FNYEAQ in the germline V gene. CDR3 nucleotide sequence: TGTGCCAGCAGCCCCCGGTACAGGGGTTACAATGAGCAGTTCTTC. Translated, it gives CASSPRYRGYNEQFF.

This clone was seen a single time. The DNA of the CDR3 is TGTGCCAGCAGCCAAGATGGGCGGGAGGGCCCTAGGAATGAGCAGTTCTTC. The encoded protein is CASSQDGREGPRNEQFF. The chain is built from TRBV14 and TRBJ2-1; 9 bases align to TRBD2. V was clipped by 0 bases and J by 7 bases; unmatched bases: 10. This CDR3 spans 17 amino acids. Germline CDR1 reads SGHDN; CDR2 reads FVKESK.

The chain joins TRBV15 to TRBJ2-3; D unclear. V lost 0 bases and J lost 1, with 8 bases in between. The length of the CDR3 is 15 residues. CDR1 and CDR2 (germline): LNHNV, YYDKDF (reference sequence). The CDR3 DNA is TGTGCCACCAGCAGAGATGGAGCGCGCACAGATACGCAGTATTTT. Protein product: CATSRDGARTDTQYF.